A single sample is the source of the 22 T cell receptor beta chains below, sequenced in a study of tumor-infiltrating lymphocytes in primary liver carcinoma. The study co-extracted DNA and RNA from roughly 20-30 mg of unsorted bulk tissue. Constant-region priming of 500 to 550 ng total RNA yielded TCR beta cDNA. A slightly modified ARM-PCR protocol with three nested multiplex PCR rounds produced these TCR beta libraries. For approximately 11 cycles apiece, the opening two PCR rounds ran with TRBV1-TRBV30 forward primers and a C-beta reverse primer. MiXCR, applied by TCRdb to the multiplex PCR reads, yields one record per CDR3 protein. There are 40,000 to 55,000 distinct CDR3 sequences in the sample; less than 75% occur only once, and 25% to 30% lies in the top ten. The specimen sequenced was liver tumor tissue from sampling region 5. Described subset: tumor region T5, tumor centre. The receptors were sampled from a man aged 40-55 years with primary liver carcinoma and hepatitis B virus infection.

Notes on this clonotype: One junction end does not reproduce the germline sequence, and a read error may be involved. V is TRBV10-3 and J is TRBJ2-1, with 8 bases identical to TRBD2. This CDR3 is 16 amino acids long. Germline CDR1 reads ENHRY; CDR2 reads SYGVKD. The CDR3 spells CAISESLHGRDVEQFF. The CDR3 DNA follows: TGTGCTATCAGTGAATCGCTTCACGGGAGGGATGTTGAGCAGTTCTTC.

This clonotype was detected only once. One end of the junction is discordant with germline, which a read error may explain. The rearrangement joins TRBV10-2 to TRBJ2-1; TRBD2 matches at 14 bases. The CDR3 runs to 15 residues. CDR1 is WSHSY, CDR2 SAAADI, per germline. The CDR3 DNA sequence: TGCGCCATCAGTGCGACTAGCGGGAGGGCCGGTGAGCAGCTCTTC. Translated, it gives CAISATSGRAGEQLF.

In this sample, this clonotype turned up many times. The chain couples TRBV30 to TRBJ1-2; perhaps TRBD1 as D (6 bases). The germline gives CDR1 GTSNPN, CDR2 SVGIG (reference sequence). The germline V and J ends were trimmed by 3 bases and 3 bases, with 14 bases remaining between them. This CDR3 has 14 residues. The CDR3 DNA sequence: TGTGCCTGGAGCCTACAGGGTTGGGACTATGGCTACACCTTC. Encoded protein: CAWSLQGWDYGYTF.

Points on this clonotype: Relative to the germline gene, one junction end is altered; a read error may explain this. The rearrangement uses TRBV6-5 and TRBJ1-4; perhaps TRBD1 as D (6 bases). The CDR3 has 15 amino acids. Per germline, CDR1 MNHEY and CDR2 SVGAGI. This chain's CDR3 is CASSKQGSLGEKPFF. CDR3 sequence (DNA): TGTGCCAGCAGTAAACAGGGCTCTCTGGGTGAAAAACCGTTTTTT.

This clonotype turned up a few times. A much larger clone differs from this one at a single base, so this may be a read error. The genes are TRBV28 and TRBJ1-1; D unresolved. This CDR3 has 16 amino acids. Looked up from germline, CDR1 is MDHEN and CDR2 is SYDVKM. V was clipped by 0 bases and J by 3 bases, with 14 bases between them. DNA for the CDR3: TGTGCCAGCAGTTTATGGTTCCGAGGGATGGACACTGAAGCTTTCTTT. Residues: CASSLWFRGMDTEAFF.

This clonotype was seen ten or more times. The rearrangement uses TRBV4-2 and TRBJ2-2; possibly TRBD2 for D (6 bases). The CDR3 contains 16 residues. The germline V gene encodes CDR1 LGHNA and CDR2 YNFKEQ. Between the trimmed V and J ends, which lost 1 base and 1 base, there was a span of 10 bases. CDR3: CASSQVGRENTGELFF. The CDR3, as DNA: TGTGCCAGCAGCCAAGTCGGGCGGGAGAACACCGGGGAGCTGTTTTTT.

Details on this clonotype: The germline gene is not matched at one end of the junction; a read error may be the cause. The rearrangement joins TRBV29-1 to TRBJ2-7, with 10 positions matching TRBD1. The CDR3 contains 14 residues. Germline V lookup: CDR1 SQVTM, CDR2 ANQGSEA. The CDR3 DNA is TGCAGCGTTATGACAGGGGGCAGCCCTTACGAGCAGCACTTC. The encoded protein is CSVMTGGSPYEQHF.

About this clonotype itself: The conserved phenylalanine or tryptophan is not found at the CDR3 terminus, so this likely reflects a read error. CDR3 coding DNA: TGCACCAGCAGCTTCTCCGGGACAGGGGGCACTGAAGCTTTCTTA. Amino acid sequence: CTSSFSGTGGTEAFL. The chain recombines TRBV5-1 with TRBJ1-1; 11 bases align to TRBD1. The CDR3 covers 15 residues. CDR1 is SGHRS, CDR2 YFSETQ, per germline.

The table lists this clonotype with a few counts. The V gene is TRBV11-2, the J gene TRBJ2-5; 12 nucleotides agree with TRBD2. The CDR3 loop spans 17 amino acids. V shed 4 bases and J 4 bases; nucleotides not matched to a gene: 10. Germline V gene lookup returns CDR1 SGHAT and CDR2 FQNNGV. CDR3 loop: CASSSTTTSGSGETQYF. CDR3 sequence (DNA): TGTGCCAGCAGCTCTACTACGACTAGCGGGAGTGGAGAGACCCAGTACTTC.

The CDR3 nucleotides read TGTGCCATTAGCTTAGGAGTTTCAAATGAGCAGTTCTTC. Protein: CAISLGVSNEQFF. The rearrangement uses TRBV11-3 and TRBJ2-1; D unclear. The CDR3 contains 13 residues. Germline CDR1 and CDR2: SGHNT and YENEEA. With 10 bases removed from V and 7 bases from J, the gap between germline ends came to 17 bases.

This clonotype appeared a single time. The V call is TRBV6-1, the J call TRBJ2-3; D might be TRBD2 (5 bases). The length of the CDR3 is 16 residues. CDR1 and CDR2 from the germline V gene are MNHNS and SASEGT. V was clipped by 9 bases and J by 5 bases, with 24 bases between them. CDR3 protein: CASNALSGRWGDTQYF. For the CDR3, the DNA is TGTGCCAGTAATGCCCTCAGCGGTAGATGGGGAGATACGCAGTATTTT.

Remarks on this clonotype: This may come from a read error, since a much larger clone is one base off. V and J are TRBV7-8 and TRBJ2-4; D call uncertain. CDR3 length equals 12 residues. Germline V gene lookup returns CDR1 SGHVS and CDR2 FQNEAQ. The CDR3: CAISLVENIQYF. The CDR3 region has the DNA TGTGCCATCAGCCTCGTGGAAAACATTCAGTACTTC.

Many counts were recorded for this clonotype. The chain uses TRBV5-6 and TRBJ1-2; TRBD1 aligns across 7 bases. V dropped 5 bases and J dropped 4; count of bases not matched to a gene: 5. There are 13 residues in the CDR3. CDR1 and CDR2 from the germline V gene are SGHDT and YYEEEE. In DNA, the CDR3 is TGTGCCAGCAGTATCAGGGACAGCTATGGCTACACCTTC. Translating it yields CASSIRDSYGYTF.

For this clonotype: A clone one base away is much larger, so this may be a read error. This rearrangement joins TRBV12-3 or TRBV12-4 to TRBJ1-1; D perhaps matches TRBD1 (6 bases). CDR3 length equals 13 residues. V dropped 5 bases and J dropped 4 bases, with 11 bases sitting between them. CDR3 DNA sequence: TGTGCCAGCAGTGGGGACATGGGCACTGAAGCTTTCTTT. As protein: CASSGDMGTEAFF.

This clonotype is classed as medium-sized. CDR3 sequence (DNA): TGCGCCAGCAGCCAAGATCAACTAGCGGAAGAGCAGTACTTC. Residues: CASSQDQLAEEQYF. V usage is TRBV4-1 and J usage is TRBJ2-7; 8 nucleotides line up with TRBD2. Germline V CDR1 and CDR2: MGHRA, YSYEKL. After removal of 0 bases from V and 7 bases from J, the junction contained 5 bases not matched to a gene. The CDR3 spans 14 residues.

For this clonotype: This clone may be a read error of a much larger clone one base away. The chain links TRBV28 to TRBJ2-7; D tentatively reads TRBD1 or TRBD2 (6 bases each). The germline V and J ends were trimmed by 5 bases and 4 bases, with 27 bases remaining between them. The CDR3 has 18 residues. The V gene's germline CDR1 is MDHEN and CDR2 SYDVKM. CDR3 in amino acids: CASSTASVGGGWRYEQYF. The DNA for the CDR3 is TGTGCCAGCAGTACAGCCAGTGTGGGGGGCGGGTGGAGATACGAGCAGTACTTC.

With respect to this clonotype: One junction end does not reproduce the germline sequence, and a read error may be involved. The V call is TRBV11-1, the J call TRBJ2-3, with 11 positions matching TRBD2. Germline CDR1 and CDR2: SGHAT and FQDESV (reference sequence). The CDR3 has 16 residues. Here the CDR3 reads CASSMGLAVSTDMQYF. The CDR3 nucleotides read TGTGCCAGCAGCATGGGACTAGCGGTCAGCACAGATATGCAGTATTTT.

A note on this clonotype: At one boundary the junction diverges from the germline segment, which might be a read error. J is TRBJ1-1 and V is TRBV28, with D unresolved. Looked up from germline, CDR1 is MDHEN and CDR2 is SYDVKM. The CDR3 length is 12 residues. CDR3 protein: CAGSLIPMKAFF. CDR3 nucleotide sequence: TGTGCCGGCAGTTTGATCCCTATGAAAGCTTTCTTT.

Turning to this clonotype: It is likely a read error, because the conserved phenylalanine at the end of the CDR3 is missing. The chain joins TRBV6-1 to TRBJ2-6; 8 bases are shared with TRBD1. The CDR3 covers 16 residues. Losses at the gene ends were 7 bases for V and 4 bases for J; bases not matched to a gene: 9. Germline V lookup: CDR1 MNHNS, CDR2 SASEGT. CDR3 residues: CASNPGQGPGANVLTI. The CDR3 nucleotides read TGTGCCAGCAATCCAGGACAGGGACCCGGGGCCAACGTCCTGACTATC.

The table lists this clonotype with many counts. In DNA form, the CDR3 reads TGTGCCATCAGTGAGACCCGTGTTACGAACAGGCCCTACGAGCAGTACTTC. Amino acid sequence: CAISETRVTNRPYEQYF. The chain couples TRBV10-3 to TRBJ2-7; possible D gene TRBD1, 5 bases. V was clipped by 2 bases and J by 2 bases, with 19 bases between them. This CDR3 spans 17 amino acids. Germline V gene lookup returns CDR1 ENHRY and CDR2 SYGVKD.

As for this clonotype: Germline is not matched at one junction end, which may reflect a read error. CDR3 region: CASSFRGSSTETQYF. The CDR3 DNA is TGTGCCAGCAGCTTCCGGGGGTCTAGCACAGAAACGCAGTATTTT. The V gene is TRBV6-5, the J gene TRBJ2-3; D may be TRBD2 (6 bases). Germline loops: CDR1 MNHEY, CDR2 SVGAGI. CDR3 length: 15 amino acids.

Ten or more counts support this clonotype. The chain combines TRBV7-8 with TRBJ2-1; no clear D gene. This CDR3 spans 11 amino acids. Germline loops: CDR1 SGHVS, CDR2 FQNEAQ. Trimming left V 5 bases short and J 8 bases short, with 7 bases between. For the CDR3, the DNA is TGTGCCAGCAGCCGGGCCGATGAGCAGTTCTTC. Translation gives CASSRADEQFF.